The present T cell receptor beta chain was sequenced within a study of tumor and adjacent non-tumor tissue in lung cancer. Study-level information: Patients were aged about 30 to 85, 9 to 10 men and about five women, stage I to III. Study-wide findings and caveats: Compared with tumor, normal lung showed significantly lower TCR diversity.

This clonotype was found a few times. No antigen is known for it. The CDR3 loop spans 15 amino acids. A modified ARM-PCR protocol with three rounds of nested PCR amplified TCRbeta. TCRdb reprocessed the multiplex PCR reads with MiXCR, giving one entry per CDR3 protein. The sample gives under 150,000 distinct CDR3 sequences, 66% of which show up once; about 13% is in the top ten. This sample's RNA came from whole unsorted tissue. This receptor was obtained from a man aged 30 to 39 with non-small cell lung cancer. The sequencing sample was made of lung tumor tissue. V is TRBV12-3 or TRBV12-4 and J is TRBJ1-5; 8 nucleotides align to TRBD1. The J call may be in error: the DNA end matches TRBJ2-3 better. CDR3 coding DNA: TGTGCCAGCAGTCACCAGGGGGCGATACGTCAGCCCCAGTATTTT. Encoded protein: CASSHQGAIRQPQYF.